This TCR beta chain comes out of a study of tumor T cells in aggressive B-cell lymphoma. Measured with immunoSEQ multiplex PCR; TCRdb has only the in-frame clones, and not every one. The data show 5,400 or so clones, 65% to 90% seen once. This clone turned up a few times. What was sequenced was tumor tissue. This sequence was found in an adult with diffuse large B cell lymphoma.

In DNA, the CDR3 is TGTGCCAGCAGTCTCCTAACTCCCACAGATACGCAGTATTTT. Encoded protein: CASSLLTPTDTQYF. The rearrangement uses TRBV6-5 and TRBJ2-3; D not resolved. This CDR3 has 14 residues. Germline V CDR1 and CDR2: MNHEY, SVGAGI. Trimming left V 5 bases short and J 2 bases short, with 11 bases between.